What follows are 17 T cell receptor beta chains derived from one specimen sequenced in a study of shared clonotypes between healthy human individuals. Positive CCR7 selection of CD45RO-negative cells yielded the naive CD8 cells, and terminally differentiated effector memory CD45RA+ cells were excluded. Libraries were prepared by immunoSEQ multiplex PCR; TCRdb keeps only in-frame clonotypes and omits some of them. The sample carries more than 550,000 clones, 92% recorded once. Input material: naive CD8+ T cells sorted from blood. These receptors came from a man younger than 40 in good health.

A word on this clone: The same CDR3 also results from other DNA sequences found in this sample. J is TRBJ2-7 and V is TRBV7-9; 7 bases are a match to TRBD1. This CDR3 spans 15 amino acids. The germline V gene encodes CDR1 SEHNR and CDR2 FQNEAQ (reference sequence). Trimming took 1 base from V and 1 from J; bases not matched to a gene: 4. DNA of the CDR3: TGTGCCAGCAGCTTAGGCAGACAGGGATCCTACGAGCAGTACTTC. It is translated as CASSLGRQGSYEQYF.

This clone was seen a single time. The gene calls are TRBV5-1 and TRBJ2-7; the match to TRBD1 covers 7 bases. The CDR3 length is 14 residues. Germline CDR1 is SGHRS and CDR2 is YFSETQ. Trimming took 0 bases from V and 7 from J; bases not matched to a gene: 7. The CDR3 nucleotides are TGCGCCAGCAGCTTGGGGGACAGCCCTGTAGAGCAGTACTTC. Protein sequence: CASSLGDSPVEQYF.

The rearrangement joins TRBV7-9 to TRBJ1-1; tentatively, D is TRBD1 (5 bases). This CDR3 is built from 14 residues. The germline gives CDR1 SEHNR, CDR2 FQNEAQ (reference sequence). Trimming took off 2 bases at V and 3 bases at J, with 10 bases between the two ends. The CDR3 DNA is TGTGCCAGCAGCTTAACAGACAGTTACACTGAAGCTTTCTTT. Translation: CASSLTDSYTEAFF. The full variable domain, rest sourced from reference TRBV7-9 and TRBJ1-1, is DTGVSQNPRHKITKRGQNVTFRCDPISEHNRLYWYRQTLGQGPEFLTYFQNEAQLEKSRLLSDRFSAERPKGSFSTLEIQRTEQGDSAMYLCASSLTDSYTEAFFGQGTRLTVV.

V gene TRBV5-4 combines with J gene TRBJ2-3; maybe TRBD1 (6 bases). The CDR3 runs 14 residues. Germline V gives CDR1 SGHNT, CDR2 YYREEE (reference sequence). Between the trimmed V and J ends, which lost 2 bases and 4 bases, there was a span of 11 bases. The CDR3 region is CASSFQGSADTQYF. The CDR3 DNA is TGTGCCAGCAGCTTCCAGGGGTCGGCAGATACGCAGTATTTT.

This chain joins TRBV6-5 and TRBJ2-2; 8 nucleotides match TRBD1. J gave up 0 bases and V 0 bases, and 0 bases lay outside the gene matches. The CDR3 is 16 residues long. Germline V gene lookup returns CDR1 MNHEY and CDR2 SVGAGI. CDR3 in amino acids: CASSYSTGANTGELFF. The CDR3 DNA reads TGTGCCAGCAGTTACTCGACAGGGGCGAACACCGGGGAGCTGTTTTTT.

The CDR3 here is CASTIRGQISMNTEAFF. The CDR3 bases are TGTGCCAGCACCATTAGGGGACAGATCTCGATGAACACTGAAGCTTTCTTT. The chain recombines TRBV27 with TRBJ1-1; 7 bases are a match to TRBD1. Losses at the gene ends were 7 bases for V and 0 bases for J; bases not matched to a gene: 14. The germline CDR1 and CDR2 sequences are MNHEY and SMNVEV (reference sequence). This CDR3 is built from 17 residues.

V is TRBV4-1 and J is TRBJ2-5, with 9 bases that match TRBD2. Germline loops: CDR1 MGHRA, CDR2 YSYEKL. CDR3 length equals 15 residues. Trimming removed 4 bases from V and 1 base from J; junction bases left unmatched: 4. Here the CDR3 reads CASSLLAGSQETQYF. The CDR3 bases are TGCGCCAGCAGCCTACTAGCGGGCTCCCAAGAGACCCAGTACTTC.

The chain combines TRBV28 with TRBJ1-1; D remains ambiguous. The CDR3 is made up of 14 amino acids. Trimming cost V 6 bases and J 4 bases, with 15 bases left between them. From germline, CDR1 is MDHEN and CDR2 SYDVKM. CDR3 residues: CASRHYLSGTEAFF. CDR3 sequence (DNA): TGTGCCAGCAGACATTATTTGTCGGGCACTGAAGCTTTCTTT.

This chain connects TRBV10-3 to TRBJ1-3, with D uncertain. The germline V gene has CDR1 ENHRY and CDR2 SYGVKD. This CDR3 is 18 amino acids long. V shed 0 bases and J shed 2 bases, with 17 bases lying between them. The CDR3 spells CAISESSPRTMTGNTIYF. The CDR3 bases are TGTGCCATCAGTGAGTCGAGTCCGAGGACGATGACTGGAAACACCATATATTTT.

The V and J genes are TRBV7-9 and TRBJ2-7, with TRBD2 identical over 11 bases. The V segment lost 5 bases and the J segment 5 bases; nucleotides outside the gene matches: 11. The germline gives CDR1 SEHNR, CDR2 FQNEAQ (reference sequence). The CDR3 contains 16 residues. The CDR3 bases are TGTGCCAGCAGCATTACCACTAGCGGGAGTTCCCACGAGCAGTACTTC. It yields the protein CASSITTSGSSHEQYF.

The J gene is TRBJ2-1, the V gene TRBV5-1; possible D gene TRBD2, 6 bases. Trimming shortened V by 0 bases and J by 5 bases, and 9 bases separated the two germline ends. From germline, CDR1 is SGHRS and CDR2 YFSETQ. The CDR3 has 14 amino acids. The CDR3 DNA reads TGCGCCAGCAGCTTGGTCGCGGGAAACAATGAGCAGTTCTTC. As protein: CASSLVAGNNEQFF.

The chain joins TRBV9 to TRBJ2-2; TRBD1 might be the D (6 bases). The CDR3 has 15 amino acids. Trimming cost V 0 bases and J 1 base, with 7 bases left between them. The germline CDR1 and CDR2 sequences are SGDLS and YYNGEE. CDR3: CASSVEQGNTGELFF. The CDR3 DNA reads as TGTGCCAGCAGCGTAGAACAGGGGAACACCGGGGAGCTGTTTTTT.

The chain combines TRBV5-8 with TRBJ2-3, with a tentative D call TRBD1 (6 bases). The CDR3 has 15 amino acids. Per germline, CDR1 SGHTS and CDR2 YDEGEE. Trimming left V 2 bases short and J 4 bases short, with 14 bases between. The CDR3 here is CASSFGIQGPDTQYF. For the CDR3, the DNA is TGTGCCAGCAGCTTCGGTATACAGGGCCCAGATACGCAGTATTTT. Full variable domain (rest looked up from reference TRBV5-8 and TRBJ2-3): EAGVTQSPTHLIKTRGQQATLRCSPISGHTSVYWYQQALGLGLQFLLWYDEGEERNRGNFPPRFSGRQFPNYSSELNVNALELEDSALYLCASSFGIQGPDTQYFGPGTRLTVL.

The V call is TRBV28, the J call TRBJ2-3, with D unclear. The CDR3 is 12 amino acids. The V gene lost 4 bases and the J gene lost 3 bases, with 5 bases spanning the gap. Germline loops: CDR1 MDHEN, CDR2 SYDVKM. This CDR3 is CASSYGTDTQYF. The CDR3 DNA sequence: TGTGCCAGCAGTTATGGAACAGATACGCAGTATTTT.

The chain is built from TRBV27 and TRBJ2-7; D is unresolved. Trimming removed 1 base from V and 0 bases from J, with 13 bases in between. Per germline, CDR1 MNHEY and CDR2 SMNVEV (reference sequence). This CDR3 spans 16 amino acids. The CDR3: CASSLLAERSSYEQYF. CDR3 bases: TGTGCCAGCAGTTTATTGGCGGAGAGGAGCTCCTACGAGCAGTACTTC.

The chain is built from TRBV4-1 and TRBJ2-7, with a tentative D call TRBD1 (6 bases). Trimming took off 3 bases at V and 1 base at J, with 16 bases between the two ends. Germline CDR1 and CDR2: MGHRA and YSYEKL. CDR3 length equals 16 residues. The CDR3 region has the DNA TGCGCCAGCAGCCATTCCCTTCCCGGACAGTCCTACGAGCAGTACTTC. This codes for CASSHSLPGQSYEQYF.

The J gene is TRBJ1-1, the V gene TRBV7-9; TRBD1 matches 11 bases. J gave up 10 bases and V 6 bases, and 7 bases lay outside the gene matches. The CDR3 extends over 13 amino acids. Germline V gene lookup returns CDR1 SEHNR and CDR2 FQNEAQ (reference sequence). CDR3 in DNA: TGTGCCAGCAGTCAGGCCGGGACAGGGGGAGCTTTCTTT. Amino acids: CASSQAGTGGAFF.